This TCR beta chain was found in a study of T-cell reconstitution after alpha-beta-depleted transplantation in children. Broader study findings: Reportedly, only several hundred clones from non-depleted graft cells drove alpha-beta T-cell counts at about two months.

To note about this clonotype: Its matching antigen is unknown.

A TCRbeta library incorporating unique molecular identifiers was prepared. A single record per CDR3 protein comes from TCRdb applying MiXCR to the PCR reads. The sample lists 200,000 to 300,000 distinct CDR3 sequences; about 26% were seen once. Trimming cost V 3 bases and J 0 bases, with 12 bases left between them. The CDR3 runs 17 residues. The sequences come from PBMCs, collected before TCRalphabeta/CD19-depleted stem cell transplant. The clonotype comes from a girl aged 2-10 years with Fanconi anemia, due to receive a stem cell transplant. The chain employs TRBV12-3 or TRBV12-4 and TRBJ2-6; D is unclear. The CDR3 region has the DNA TGTGCCAGCAGTTTCACGGACGGCAGCTCTGGGGCCAACGTCCTGACTTTC. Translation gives CASSFTDGSSGANVLTF.